This T cell receptor (beta chain) was obtained from a study of cytomegalovirus exposure and HLA in healthy donors. Study-level results: Cytomegalovirus status, reportedly, was diagnosed with high specificity and sensitivity by the classifier. Analyses of presence/absence relied on an assumption of roughly uniform sequencing depth across donors.

Comments on this clone: As yet, its antigen is unknown.

Vbeta (60) and Jbeta (13) primers were used in the PCR. Clones were read by immunoSEQ multiplex PCR, and TCRdb kept only the in-frame ones, dropping some. The table lists under 200,000 clones. Trimming took off 4 bases at V and 4 bases at J, with 13 bases between the two ends. Looked up from germline, CDR1 is KGHSH and CDR2 is LQKENI. CDR3 length equals 14 residues. V and J are TRBV18 and TRBJ2-5; TRBD2 might be the D (5 bases). This TCR was recovered from a man aged 25-45 years in good health and CMV-seronegative. The sequenced sample consisted of PBMCs. Here the CDR3 reads CASSLTRDGETQYF. The CDR3, as DNA: TGTGCCAGCTCACTAACTCGGGATGGAGAGACCCAGTACTTC.